The sequence of this TCR beta chain was determined in a study of CD8 T cells in Susac syndrome. This CDR3 contains 13 residues. V lost 2 bases to trimming and J lost 4 bases, with 8 bases between them. CDR1 is MNHEY and CDR2 is SMNVEV in the germline V gene (reference sequence). Random-hexamer reverse transcription was applied to about 0.45 to 1 ug RNA. TCRdb reprocessed the immunoSEQ multiplex PCR reads via MiXCR and lists one record per CDR3 protein. The sample shows roughly 150,000 distinct CDR3 sequences, roughly 95% of them seen only once. The origin of this receptor is a human donor with multiple sclerosis. The rearrangement links TRBV27 to TRBJ1-1; D call uncertain. The source material was CD8+ T cells from PBMCs. CDR3 amino acids: CASSLGLGTEAFF. As DNA, the CDR3 is TGTGCCAGCAGTTTAGGCCTGGGCACTGAAGCTTTCTTT.